A single T cell receptor (beta chain) is shown here with its context. The target antigen is unknown. The data were taken from a study of T cell responses to AZD1222 COVID-19 vaccine. Whole-study findings and limits: Reports indicate that nearly half of spike-specific TCRs are directed at unmutated variant regions. Only a handful of AZD1222 recipients, more than five in all, had baseline seropositivity. It should be noted that donors were predominantly white British and more often female, and clonal diversity was possibly underestimated.

The table came from immunoSEQ multiplex PCR; TCRdb's copy has only in-frame clones and leaves some out. The sample shows about 190,000 clones, 94% of them seen only once. Deletions cut 4 bases from V and 0 bases from J, with 7 bases between. CDR1 is LGHDT and CDR2 is YNNKEL in the germline V gene (reference sequence). The CDR3 length is 13 residues. The chain recombines TRBV3-1 (or the pseudogene TRBV3-2) with TRBJ2-7; no clear D. The sample consisted of peripheral blood, taken on day 0 of AZD1222 vaccination. The sequence was obtained from an adult in good health. The CDR3 DNA reads as TGTGCCAGCAGCCGCGGACGCTCCTACGAGCAGTACTTC. The encoded protein is CASSRGRSYEQYF.